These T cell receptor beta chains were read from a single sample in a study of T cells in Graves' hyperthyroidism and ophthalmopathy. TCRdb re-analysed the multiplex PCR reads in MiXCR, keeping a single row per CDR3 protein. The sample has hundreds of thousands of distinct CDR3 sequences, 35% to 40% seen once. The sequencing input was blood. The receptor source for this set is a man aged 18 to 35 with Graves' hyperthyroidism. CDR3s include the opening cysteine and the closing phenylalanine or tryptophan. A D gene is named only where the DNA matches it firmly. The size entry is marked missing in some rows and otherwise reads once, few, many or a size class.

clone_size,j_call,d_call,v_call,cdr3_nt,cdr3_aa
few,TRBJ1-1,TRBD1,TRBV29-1,TGCAGCGTTGAAGATGGGACAGGGGGGAACACTGAAGCTTTCTTT,CSVEDGTGGNTEAFF
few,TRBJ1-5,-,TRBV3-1,TGTGCCAGCAGCCAGGGACATCTGAATCAGCCCCAGCATTTT,CASSQGHLNQPQHF
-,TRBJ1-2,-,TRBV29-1,TGCAGCCCCAGGGGTGACTATGGCTACACCTTC,CSPRGDYGYTF
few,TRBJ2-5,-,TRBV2,TGTGCCAGCAGTCCTGGGACGTCTACCGTAGAGACCCAGTACTTC,CASSPGTSTVETQYF
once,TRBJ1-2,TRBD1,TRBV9,TGTGCCAGCAGCGTGGGGGGCGGGACAGGTTTCGGCTACACCTTC,CASSVGGGTGFGYTF
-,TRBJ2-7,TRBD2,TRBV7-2,TGTGCCAGCAGCCCTAGCGGCCCATACTACGAGCAGTACTTC,CASSPSGPYYEQYF
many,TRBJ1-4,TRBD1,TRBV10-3,TGTGCCATCAAGGGCGACAGGGGGAATGAAAAACTGTTTTTT,CAIKGDRGNEKLFF
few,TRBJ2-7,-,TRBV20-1,TGCAGTGCTAGTACCTACAGGTTCTTAGGCGACGAGCAGTACTTC,CSASTYRFLGDEQYF
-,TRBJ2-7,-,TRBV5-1,TGCGCCAGCAGCGGGACCGGGGCAGATTCCTACGAGCAGTACTTC,CASSGTGADSYEQYF
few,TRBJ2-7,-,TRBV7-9,TGTGCCAGCAGCTTAGTGGGCAGGTTCTACGAGCAGTACTTC,CASSLVGRFYEQYF
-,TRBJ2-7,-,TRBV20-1,TGCAGTGCTGTATTCAGGACTAAGCTTTACGAGCAGTACTTC,CSAVFRTKLYEQYF
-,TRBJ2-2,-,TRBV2,TGTGCCAGCTTAAGGTCCGGAGCGGTGAACACCGGGGAGCTGTTTTTT,CASLRSGAVNTGELFF
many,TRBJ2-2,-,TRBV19,TGTGCCAGTAGTATCTCCCCAACGAACACCGGGGAGCTGTTTTTT,CASSISPTNTGELFF
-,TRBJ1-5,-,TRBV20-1,TGCAGTGCTAGAGGGCCAGGGCGGCCTCAGCCCCAGCATTTT,CSARGPGRPQPQHF
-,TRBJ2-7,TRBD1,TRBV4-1,TGCGCCAGCAGCCAAAGGACAGGGCACTACGAGCAGTACTTC,CASSQRTGHYEQYF
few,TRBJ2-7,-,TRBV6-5,TGTGCCAGCACTCCGACCTCGCGCGGGGAGCAGTACTTC,CASTPTSRGEQYF
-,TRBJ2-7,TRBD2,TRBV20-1,TGCAGTGTCAACTCCGGGCGGGAGGACTCCTACGAGCAGTACTTC,CSVNSGREDSYEQYF